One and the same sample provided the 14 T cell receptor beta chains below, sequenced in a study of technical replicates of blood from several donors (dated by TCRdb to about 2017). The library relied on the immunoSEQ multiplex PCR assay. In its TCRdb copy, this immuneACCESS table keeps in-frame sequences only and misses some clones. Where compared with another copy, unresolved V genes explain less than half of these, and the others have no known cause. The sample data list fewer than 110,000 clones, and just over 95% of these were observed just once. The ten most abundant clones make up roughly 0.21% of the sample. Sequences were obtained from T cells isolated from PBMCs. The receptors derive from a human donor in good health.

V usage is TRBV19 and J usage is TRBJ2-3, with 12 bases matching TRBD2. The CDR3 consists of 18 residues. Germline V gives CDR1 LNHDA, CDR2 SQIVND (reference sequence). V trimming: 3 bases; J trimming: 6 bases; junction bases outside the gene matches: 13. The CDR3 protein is CASSMALSSGGAQDTQYF. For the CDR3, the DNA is TGTGCCAGTAGTATGGCCCTCTCTAGCGGGGGGGCCCAGGATACGCAGTATTTT. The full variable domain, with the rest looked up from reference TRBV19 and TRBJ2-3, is DGGITQSPKYLFRKEGQNVTLSCEQNLNHDAMYWYRQDPGQGLRLIYYSQIVNDFQKGDIAEGYSVSREKKESFPLTVTSAQKNPTAFYLCASSMALSSGGAQDTQYFGPGTRLTVL.

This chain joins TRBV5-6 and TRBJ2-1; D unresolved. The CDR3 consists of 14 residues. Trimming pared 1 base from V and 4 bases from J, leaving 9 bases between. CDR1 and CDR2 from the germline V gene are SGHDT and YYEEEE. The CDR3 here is CASSLRGDYNEQFF. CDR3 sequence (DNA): TGTGCCAGCAGCTTGCGCGGAGATTACAATGAGCAGTTCTTC.

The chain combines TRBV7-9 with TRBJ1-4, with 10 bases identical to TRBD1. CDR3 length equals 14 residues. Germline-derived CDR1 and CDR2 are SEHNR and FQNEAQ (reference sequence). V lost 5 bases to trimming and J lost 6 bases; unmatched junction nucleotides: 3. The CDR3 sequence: CASSQTGGDEKLFF. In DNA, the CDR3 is TGTGCCAGCAGCCAGACAGGGGGCGATGAAAAACTGTTTTTT.

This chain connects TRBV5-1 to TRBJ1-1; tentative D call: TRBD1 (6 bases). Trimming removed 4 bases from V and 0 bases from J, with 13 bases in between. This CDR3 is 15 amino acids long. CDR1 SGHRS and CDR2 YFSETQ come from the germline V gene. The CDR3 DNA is TGCGCCAGCAGCCTGACAGGTTCCATGAACACTGAAGCTTTCTTT. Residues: CASSLTGSMNTEAFF.

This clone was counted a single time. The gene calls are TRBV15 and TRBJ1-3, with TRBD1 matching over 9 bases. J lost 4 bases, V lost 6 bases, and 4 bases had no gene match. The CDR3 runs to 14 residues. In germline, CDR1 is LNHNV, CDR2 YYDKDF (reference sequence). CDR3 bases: TGTGCCACCAGGGGGACAGGGCAAGGAAACACCATATATTTT. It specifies CATRGTGQGNTIYF.

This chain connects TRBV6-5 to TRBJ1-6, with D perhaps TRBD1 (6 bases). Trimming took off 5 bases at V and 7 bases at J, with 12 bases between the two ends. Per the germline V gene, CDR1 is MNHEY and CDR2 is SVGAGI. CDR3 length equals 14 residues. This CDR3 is CASSPQGLNSPLHF. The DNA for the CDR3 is TGTGCCAGCAGTCCACAGGGTTTGAATTCACCCCTCCACTTT.

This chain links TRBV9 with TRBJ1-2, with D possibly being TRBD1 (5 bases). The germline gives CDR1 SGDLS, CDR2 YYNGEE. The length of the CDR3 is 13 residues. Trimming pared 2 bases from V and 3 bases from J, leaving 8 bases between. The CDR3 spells CASSVTVYYGYTF. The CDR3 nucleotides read TGTGCCAGCAGCGTGACAGTCTACTATGGCTACACCTTC.

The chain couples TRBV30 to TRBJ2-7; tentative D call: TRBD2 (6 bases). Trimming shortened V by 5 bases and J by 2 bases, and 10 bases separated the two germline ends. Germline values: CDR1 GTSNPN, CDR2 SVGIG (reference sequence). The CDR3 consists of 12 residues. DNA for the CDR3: TGTGCCTGGGACGGCGGGACCTACGAGCAGTACTTC. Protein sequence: CAWDGGTYEQYF.

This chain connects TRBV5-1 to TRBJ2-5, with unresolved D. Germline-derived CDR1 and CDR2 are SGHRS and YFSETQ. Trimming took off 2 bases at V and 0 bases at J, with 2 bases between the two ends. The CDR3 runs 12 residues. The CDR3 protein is CASSFNQETQYF. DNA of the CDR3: TGCGCCAGCAGCTTTAACCAAGAGACCCAGTACTTC.

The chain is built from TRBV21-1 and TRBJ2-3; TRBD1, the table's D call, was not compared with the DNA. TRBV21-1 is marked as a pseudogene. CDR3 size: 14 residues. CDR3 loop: CASRGTGGADTQYF. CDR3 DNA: TGTGCCAGCCGTGGGACAGGGGGGGCAGATACGCAGTATTTT.

In DNA, the CDR3 is TGTGCCAGTAGTATGGCTGAGGGCTCCTACGAGCAGTACTTC. This gives the protein CASSMAEGSYEQYF. The chain carries TRBV19 and TRBJ2-7; a possible D gene is TRBD2 (5 bases). Trimming removed 3 bases from V and 0 bases from J, with 9 bases in between. This CDR3 comprises 14 residues. Germline V gives CDR1 LNHDA, CDR2 SQIVND (reference sequence).

The CDR3 DNA reads as TGTGCCAGCAACTCGGACAGCAAAGAGACCCAGTACTTC. Translating gives CASNSDSKETQYF. The chain joins TRBV2 to TRBJ2-5; D possibly corresponds to TRBD1 (6 bases). The germline CDR1 and CDR2 sequences are SNHLY and FYNNEI. V was trimmed by 7 bases and J by 3 bases, leaving 12 bases between them. The CDR3 spans 13 residues.

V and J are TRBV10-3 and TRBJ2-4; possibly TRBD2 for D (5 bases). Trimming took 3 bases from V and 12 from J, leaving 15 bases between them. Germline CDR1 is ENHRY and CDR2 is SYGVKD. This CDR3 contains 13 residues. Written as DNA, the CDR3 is TGTGCCATCAGTGAAGGGTCCGGAGAGGGTCAGTACTTC. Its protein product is CAISEGSGEGQYF.

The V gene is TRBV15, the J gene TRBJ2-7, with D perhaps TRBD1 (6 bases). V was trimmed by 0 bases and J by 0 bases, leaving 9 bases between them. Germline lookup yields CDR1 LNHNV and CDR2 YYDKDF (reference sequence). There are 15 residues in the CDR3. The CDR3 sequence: CATSRDQGSSYEQYF. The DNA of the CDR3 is TGTGCCACCAGCAGAGATCAGGGGTCCTCCTACGAGCAGTACTTC.